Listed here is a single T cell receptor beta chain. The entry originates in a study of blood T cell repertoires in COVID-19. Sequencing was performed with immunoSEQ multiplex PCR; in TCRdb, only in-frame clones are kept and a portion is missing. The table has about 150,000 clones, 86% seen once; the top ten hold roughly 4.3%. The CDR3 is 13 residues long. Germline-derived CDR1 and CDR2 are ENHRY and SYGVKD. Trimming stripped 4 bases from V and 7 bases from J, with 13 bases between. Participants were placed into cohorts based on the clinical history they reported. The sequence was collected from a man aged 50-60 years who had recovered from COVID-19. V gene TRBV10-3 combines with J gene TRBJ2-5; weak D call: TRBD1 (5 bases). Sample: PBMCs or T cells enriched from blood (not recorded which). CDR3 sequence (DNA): TGTGCCATCAGTGGGGGAAAAGGGGTGACCCAGTACTTC. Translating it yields CAISGGKGVTQYF.